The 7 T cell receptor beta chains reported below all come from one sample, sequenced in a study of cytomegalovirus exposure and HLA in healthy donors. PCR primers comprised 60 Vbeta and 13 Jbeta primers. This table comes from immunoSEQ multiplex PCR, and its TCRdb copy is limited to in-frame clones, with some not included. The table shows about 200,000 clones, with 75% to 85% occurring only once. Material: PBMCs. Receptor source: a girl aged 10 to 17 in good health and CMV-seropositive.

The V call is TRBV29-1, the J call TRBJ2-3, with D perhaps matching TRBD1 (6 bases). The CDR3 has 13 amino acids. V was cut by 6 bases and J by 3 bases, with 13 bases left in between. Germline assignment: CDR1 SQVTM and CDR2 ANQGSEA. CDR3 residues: CSVQGRVTDTQYF. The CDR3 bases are TGCAGCGTACAGGGACGAGTTACAGATACGCAGTATTTT.

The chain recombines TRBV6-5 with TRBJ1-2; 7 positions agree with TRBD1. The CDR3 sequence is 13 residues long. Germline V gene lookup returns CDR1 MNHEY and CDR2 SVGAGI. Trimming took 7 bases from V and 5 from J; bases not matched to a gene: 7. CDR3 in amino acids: CASKTQGGYGYTF. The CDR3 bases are TGTGCCAGCAAAACGCAGGGGGGATATGGCTACACCTTC.

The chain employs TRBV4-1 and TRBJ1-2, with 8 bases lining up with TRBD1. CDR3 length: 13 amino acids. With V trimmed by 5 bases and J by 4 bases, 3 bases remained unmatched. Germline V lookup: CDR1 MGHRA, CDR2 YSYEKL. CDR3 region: CASSAGGGYGYTF. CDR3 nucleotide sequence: TGCGCCAGCAGCGCAGGGGGCGGCTATGGCTACACCTTC.

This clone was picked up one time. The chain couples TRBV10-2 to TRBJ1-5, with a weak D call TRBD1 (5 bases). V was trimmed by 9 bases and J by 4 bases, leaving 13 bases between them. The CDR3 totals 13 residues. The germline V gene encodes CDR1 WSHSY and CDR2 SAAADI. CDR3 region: CASRGLINQPQHF. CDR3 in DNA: TGCGCCAGTCGGGGACTGATTAATCAGCCCCAGCATTTT.

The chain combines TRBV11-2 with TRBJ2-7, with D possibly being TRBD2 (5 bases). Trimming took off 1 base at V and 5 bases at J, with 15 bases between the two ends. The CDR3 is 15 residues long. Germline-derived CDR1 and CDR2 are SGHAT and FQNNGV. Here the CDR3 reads CASSLVNEGRNEQYF. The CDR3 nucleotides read TGTGCCAGCAGCTTAGTCAATGAGGGTAGGAACGAGCAGTACTTC.

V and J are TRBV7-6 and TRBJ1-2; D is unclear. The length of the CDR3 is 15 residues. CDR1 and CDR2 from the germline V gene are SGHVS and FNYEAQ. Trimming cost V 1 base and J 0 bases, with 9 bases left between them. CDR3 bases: TGTGCCAGCAGCTTAGAGGGAGCTCCTAACTATGGCTACACCTTC. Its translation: CASSLEGAPNYGYTF.

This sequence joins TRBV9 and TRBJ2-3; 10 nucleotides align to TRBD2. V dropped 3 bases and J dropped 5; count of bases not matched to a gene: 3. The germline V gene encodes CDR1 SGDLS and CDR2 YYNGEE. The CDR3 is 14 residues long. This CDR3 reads CASSELAGQDTQYF. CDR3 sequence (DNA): TGTGCCAGCAGCGAACTAGCGGGGCAAGATACGCAGTATTTT.